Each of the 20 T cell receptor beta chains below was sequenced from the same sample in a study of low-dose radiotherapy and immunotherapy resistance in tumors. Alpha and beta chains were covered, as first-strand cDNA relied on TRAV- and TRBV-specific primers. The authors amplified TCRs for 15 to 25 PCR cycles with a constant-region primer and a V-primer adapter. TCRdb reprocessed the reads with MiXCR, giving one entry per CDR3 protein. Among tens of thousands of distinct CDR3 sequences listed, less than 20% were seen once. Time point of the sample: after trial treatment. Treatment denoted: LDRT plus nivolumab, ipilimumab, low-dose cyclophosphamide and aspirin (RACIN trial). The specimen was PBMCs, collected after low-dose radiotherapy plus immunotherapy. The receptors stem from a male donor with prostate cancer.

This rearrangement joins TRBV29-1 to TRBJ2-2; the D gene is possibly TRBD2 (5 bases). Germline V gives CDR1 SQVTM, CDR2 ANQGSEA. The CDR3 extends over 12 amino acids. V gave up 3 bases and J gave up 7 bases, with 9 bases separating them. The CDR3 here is CSVDAGIGELFF. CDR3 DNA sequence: TGCAGCGTTGACGCGGGCATCGGGGAGCTGTTTTTT.

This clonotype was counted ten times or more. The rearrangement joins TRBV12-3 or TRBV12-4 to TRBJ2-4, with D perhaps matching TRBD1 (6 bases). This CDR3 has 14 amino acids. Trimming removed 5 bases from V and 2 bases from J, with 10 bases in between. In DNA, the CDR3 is TGTGCCAGCAGTCAACAGGGTTCCAAAAACATTCAGTACTTC. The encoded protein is CASSQQGSKNIQYF.

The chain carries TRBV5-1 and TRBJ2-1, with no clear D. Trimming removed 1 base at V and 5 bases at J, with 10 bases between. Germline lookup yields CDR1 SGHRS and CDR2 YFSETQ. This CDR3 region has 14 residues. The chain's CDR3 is CASSLRAANNEQFF. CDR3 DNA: TGCGCCAGCAGCTTGCGGGCAGCTAACAATGAGCAGTTCTTC.

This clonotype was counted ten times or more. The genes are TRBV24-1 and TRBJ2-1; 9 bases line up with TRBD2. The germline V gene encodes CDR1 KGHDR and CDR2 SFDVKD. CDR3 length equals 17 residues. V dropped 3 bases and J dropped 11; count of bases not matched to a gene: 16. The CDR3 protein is CATSDDGGLALRGQQFF. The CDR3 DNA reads TGTGCCACCAGTGATGACGGGGGACTAGCCCTCCGGGGGCAGCAGTTCTTC.

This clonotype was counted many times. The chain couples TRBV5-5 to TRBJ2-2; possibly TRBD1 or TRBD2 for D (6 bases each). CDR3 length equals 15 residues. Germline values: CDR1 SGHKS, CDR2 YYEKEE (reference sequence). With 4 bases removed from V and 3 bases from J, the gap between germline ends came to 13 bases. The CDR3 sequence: CASSPRRGDTGELFF. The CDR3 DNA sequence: TGTGCCAGCAGCCCGCGGAGGGGGGACACCGGGGAGCTGTTTTTT.

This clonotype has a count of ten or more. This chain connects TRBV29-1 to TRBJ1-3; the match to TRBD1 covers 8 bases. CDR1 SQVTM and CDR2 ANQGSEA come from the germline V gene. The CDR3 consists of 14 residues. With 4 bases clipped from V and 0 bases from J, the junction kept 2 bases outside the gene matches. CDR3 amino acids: CSVAGQVSGNTIYF. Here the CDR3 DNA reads TGCAGCGTTGCGGGACAGGTCTCTGGAAACACCATATATTTT.

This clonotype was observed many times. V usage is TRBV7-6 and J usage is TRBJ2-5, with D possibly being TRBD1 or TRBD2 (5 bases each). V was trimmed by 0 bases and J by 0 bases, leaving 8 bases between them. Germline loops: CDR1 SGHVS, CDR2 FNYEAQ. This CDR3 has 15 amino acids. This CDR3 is CASSLAWGNQETQYF. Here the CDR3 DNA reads TGTGCCAGCAGCTTAGCTTGGGGGAACCAAGAGACCCAGTACTTC.

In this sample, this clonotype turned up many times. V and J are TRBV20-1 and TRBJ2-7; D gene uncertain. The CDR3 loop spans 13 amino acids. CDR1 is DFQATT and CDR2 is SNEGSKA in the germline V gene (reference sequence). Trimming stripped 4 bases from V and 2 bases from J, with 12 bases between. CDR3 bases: TGCAGTGCTACTGCCCTAGTCGCCTACGAGCAGTACTTC. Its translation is CSATALVAYEQYF.

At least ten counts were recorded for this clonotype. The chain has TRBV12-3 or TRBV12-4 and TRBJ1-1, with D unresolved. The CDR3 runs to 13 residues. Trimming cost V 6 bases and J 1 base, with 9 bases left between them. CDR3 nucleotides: TGTGCCAGCAGCCCGTACGGGAACACTGAAGCTTTCTTT. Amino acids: CASSPYGNTEAFF.

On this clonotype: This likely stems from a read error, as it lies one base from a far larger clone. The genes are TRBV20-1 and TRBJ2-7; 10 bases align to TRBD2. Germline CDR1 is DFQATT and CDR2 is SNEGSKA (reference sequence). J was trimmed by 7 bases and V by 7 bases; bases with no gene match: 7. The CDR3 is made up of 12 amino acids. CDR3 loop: CSGAAGGYEQYF. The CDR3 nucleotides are TGCAGTGGAGCAGCGGGAGGGTATGAGCAGTACTTC.

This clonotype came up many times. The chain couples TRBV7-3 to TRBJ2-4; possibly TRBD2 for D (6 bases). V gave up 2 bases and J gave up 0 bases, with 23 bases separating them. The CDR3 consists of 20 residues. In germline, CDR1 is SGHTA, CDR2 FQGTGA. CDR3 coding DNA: TGTGCCAGCAGCTTACGGCCCCATCCTCCTAGCGAACTAGCCAAAAACATTCAGTACTTC. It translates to CASSLRPHPPSELAKNIQYF.

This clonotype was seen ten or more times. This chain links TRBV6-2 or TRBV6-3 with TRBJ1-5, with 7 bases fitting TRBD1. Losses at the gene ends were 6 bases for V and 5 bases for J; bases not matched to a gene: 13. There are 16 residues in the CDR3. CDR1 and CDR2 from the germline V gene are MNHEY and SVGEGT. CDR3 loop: CASSPPGTAVYQPQHF. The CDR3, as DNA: TGTGCCAGCAGCCCCCCCGGGACAGCTGTTTATCAGCCCCAGCATTTT.

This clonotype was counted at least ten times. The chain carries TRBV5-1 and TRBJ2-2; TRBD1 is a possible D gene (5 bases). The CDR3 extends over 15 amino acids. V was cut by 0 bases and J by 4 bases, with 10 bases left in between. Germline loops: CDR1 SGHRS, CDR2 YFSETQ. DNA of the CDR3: TGCGCCAGCAGCTTGGTAGGGGATACCACCGGGGAGCTGTTTTTT. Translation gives CASSLVGDTTGELFF.

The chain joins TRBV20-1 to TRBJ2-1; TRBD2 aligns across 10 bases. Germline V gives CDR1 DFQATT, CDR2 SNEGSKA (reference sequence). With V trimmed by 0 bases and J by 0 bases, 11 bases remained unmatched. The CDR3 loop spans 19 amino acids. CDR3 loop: CSARDMQREGRGSYNEQFF. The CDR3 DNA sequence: TGCAGTGCTAGAGATATGCAGCGGGAGGGCCGGGGCTCCTACAATGAGCAGTTCTTC.

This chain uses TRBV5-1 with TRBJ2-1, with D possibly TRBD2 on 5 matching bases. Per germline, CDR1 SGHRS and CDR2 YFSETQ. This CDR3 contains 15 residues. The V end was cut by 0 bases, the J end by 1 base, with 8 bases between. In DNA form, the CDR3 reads TGCGCCAGCAGCTTGGTAGGCGGGTCCTACAATGAGCAGTTCTTC. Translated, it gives CASSLVGGSYNEQFF.

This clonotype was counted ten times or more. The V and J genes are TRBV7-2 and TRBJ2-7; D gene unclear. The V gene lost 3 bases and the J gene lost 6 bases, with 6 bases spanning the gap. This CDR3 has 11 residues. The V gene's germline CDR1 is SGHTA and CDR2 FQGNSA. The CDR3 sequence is CASSLVVEQYF. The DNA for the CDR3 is TGTGCCAGCAGCTTGGTTGTCGAGCAGTACTTC.

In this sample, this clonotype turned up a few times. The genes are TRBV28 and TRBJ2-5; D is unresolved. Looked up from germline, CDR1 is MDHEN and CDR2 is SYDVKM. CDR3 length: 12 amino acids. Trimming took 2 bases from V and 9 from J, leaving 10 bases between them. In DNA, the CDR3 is TGTGCCAGCAGTTTAGACACATGGGCCCAGTACTTC. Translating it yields CASSLDTWAQYF.

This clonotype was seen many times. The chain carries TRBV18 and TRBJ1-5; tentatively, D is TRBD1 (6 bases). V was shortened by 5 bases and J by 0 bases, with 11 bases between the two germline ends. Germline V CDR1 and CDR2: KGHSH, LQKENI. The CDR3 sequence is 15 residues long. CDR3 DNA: TGTGCCAGCTCAACTACAGGGTCTAGCAATCAGCCCCAGCATTTT. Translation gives CASSTTGSSNQPQHF.

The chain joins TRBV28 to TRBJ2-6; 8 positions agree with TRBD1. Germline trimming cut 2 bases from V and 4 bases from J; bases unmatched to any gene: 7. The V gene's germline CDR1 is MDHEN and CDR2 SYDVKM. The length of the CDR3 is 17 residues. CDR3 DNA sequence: TGTGCCAGCAGTTTAAGGGCAGGGGGCGACGGGGCCAACGTCCTGACTTTC. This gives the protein CASSLRAGGDGANVLTF.

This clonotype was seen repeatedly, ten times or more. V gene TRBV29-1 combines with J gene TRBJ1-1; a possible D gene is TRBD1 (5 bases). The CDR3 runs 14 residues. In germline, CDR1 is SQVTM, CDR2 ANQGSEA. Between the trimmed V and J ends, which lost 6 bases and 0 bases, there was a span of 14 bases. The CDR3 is CSVSQGYMNTEAFF. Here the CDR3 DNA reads TGCAGCGTGTCTCAGGGTTACATGAACACTGAAGCTTTCTTT.